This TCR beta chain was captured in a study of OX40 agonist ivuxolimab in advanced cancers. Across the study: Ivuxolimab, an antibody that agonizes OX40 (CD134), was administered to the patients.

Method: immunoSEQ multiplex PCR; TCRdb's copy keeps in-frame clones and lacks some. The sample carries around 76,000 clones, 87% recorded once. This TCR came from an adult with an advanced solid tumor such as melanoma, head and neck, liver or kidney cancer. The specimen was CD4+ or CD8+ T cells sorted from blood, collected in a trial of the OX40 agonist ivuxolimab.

CDR3 sequence: CASSRSSGSTYEQYF. As DNA, the CDR3 is TGTGCCAGCAGTCGGTCTAGCGGGTCCACCTACGAGCAGTACTTC. The rearrangement uses TRBV6-6 and TRBJ2-7; TRBD2 matches 8 bases. V lost 5 bases and J lost 2; bases outside the gene matches: 8. The CDR3 covers 15 residues. Germline CDR1 is MNHNY and CDR2 is SVGAGI (reference sequence).